The 12 T cell receptor beta chains given below trace back to one sample, sequenced in a study of T cell responses to AZD1222 COVID-19 vaccine. Measured with immunoSEQ multiplex PCR; TCRdb has only the in-frame clones, and not every one. This table holds 120,000 to 150,000 clones, about nine tenths found once. The sample consisted of peripheral blood, taken 28 days after the second AZD1222 dose. The receptors were gathered from an adult who received the AZD1222 COVID-19 vaccine.

J is TRBJ1-2 and V is TRBV24-1; D remains ambiguous. This CDR3 has 15 amino acids. Germline values: CDR1 KGHDR, CDR2 SFDVKD. V was trimmed by 2 bases and J by 4 bases, leaving 13 bases between them. This CDR3 reads CATSDSNPETYGYTF. The CDR3 nucleotides are TGTGCCACCAGTGATTCCAACCCAGAGACCTATGGCTACACCTTC.

The chain is built from TRBV7-9 and TRBJ2-1; TRBD2 matches at 8 bases. The germline V gene encodes CDR1 SEHNR and CDR2 FQNEAQ (reference sequence). The CDR3 spans 15 residues. V lost 1 base, J lost 7 bases, and 6 bases stayed unmatched. CDR3 nucleotides: TGTGCCAGCAGCTTAGACAAGCGGGAGCGGAATGAGCAGTTCTTC. As protein: CASSLDKRERNEQFF.

The chain couples TRBV7-2 to TRBJ1-2; a possible D gene is TRBD1 (6 bases). The germline V and J ends were trimmed by 2 bases and 3 bases, with 13 bases remaining between them. This CDR3 has 15 amino acids. CDR1 is SGHTA and CDR2 is FQGNSA in the germline V gene. This CDR3 is CASSLSAGAYYGYTF. The CDR3 coding sequence is TGTGCCAGCAGCTTAAGTGCAGGGGCCTACTATGGCTACACCTTC.

The chain carries TRBV4-1 and TRBJ2-3; TRBD2 is a possible D gene (5 bases). V lost 10 bases and J 1 base, leaving 15 bases between the germline ends. Germline values: CDR1 MGHRA, CDR2 YSYEKL. The CDR3 length is 14 residues. CDR3: CATRPSGRTDTQYF. The CDR3 coding sequence is TGCGCCACCCGCCCCAGCGGACGCACAGATACGCAGTATTTT.

This clone was picked up one time. The V gene is TRBV29-1, the J gene TRBJ1-4; weak D call: TRBD1 (6 bases). The CDR3 totals 14 residues. From germline, CDR1 is SQVTM and CDR2 ANQGSEA. Trimming cost V 4 bases and J 5 bases, with 14 bases left between them. CDR3 nucleotides: TGCAGCGTTGGCCCGGGGGGCCCCAATGAAAAACTGTTTTTT. Protein: CSVGPGGPNEKLFF.

The chain carries TRBV7-2 and TRBJ1-4, with 9 bases lining up with TRBD1. This CDR3 contains 14 residues. CDR1 is SGHTA and CDR2 is FQGNSA in the germline V gene. The ends lost 5 bases at V and 7 bases at J; junction bases unmatched: 5. The CDR3 nucleotides read TGTGCCAGCAGCGTTGGACAGGGGCGTGAAAAACTGTTTTTT. Its translation: CASSVGQGREKLFF.

The chain employs TRBV2 and TRBJ1-4; D perhaps matches TRBD1 (6 bases). The CDR3 is 14 residues long. V was shortened by 2 bases and J by 3 bases, with 7 bases between the two germline ends. Looked up from germline, CDR1 is SNHLY and CDR2 is FYNNEI. The DNA for the CDR3 is TGTGCCAGCAGTGAACAGGGGCCTAATGAAAAACTGTTTTTT. This encodes CASSEQGPNEKLFF.

The chain is built from TRBV25-1 and TRBJ2-1, with a tentative D call TRBD1 (6 bases). This CDR3 comprises 12 residues. Trimming stripped 3 bases from V and 12 bases from J, with 12 bases between. Germline-derived CDR1 and CDR2 are MGHDK and SYGVNS. DNA for the CDR3: TGTGCCAGCAGTGAGACAGGCCTAGGGCAGTTCTTC. Its protein is CASSETGLGQFF.

The chain employs TRBV14 and TRBJ1-2; D remains unclear. Germline CDR1 SGHDN, CDR2 FVKESK. V was cut by 1 base and J by 2 bases, with 5 bases left in between. The CDR3 sequence is 13 residues long. In DNA, the CDR3 is TGTGCCAGCAGCCAAGTCCGGAACTATGGCTACACCTTC. Protein product: CASSQVRNYGYTF.

The V gene is TRBV7-2, the J gene TRBJ2-1, with D unclear. Trimming cost V 4 bases and J 0 bases, with 10 bases left between them. Germline lookup yields CDR1 SGHTA and CDR2 FQGNSA. CDR3 length: 15 residues. The CDR3 protein is CASSSAANSYNEQFF. As DNA, the CDR3 is TGTGCCAGCAGCTCTGCGGCTAACTCCTACAATGAGCAGTTCTTC.

This chain uses TRBV30 with TRBJ1-2, with D possibly matching TRBD1 (6 bases). CDR1 and CDR2 from the germline V gene are GTSNPN and SVGIG (reference sequence). This CDR3 has 13 amino acids. V was trimmed by 7 bases and J by 6 bases, leaving 18 bases between them. The CDR3, as DNA: TGTGCCTCGCCACCGGGAGGGGGGAATGGCTACACCTTC. Protein product: CASPPGGGNGYTF.

This clone appeared a single time. Germline and junction disagree at one end, which may indicate a read error. The chain uses TRBV20-1 and TRBJ1-4; D unclear. Germline CDR1 and CDR2: DFQATT and SNEGSKA (reference sequence). CDR3 size: 11 residues. The CDR3 DNA is TGCAGTGTTAGAATAGGGGAAAAACTGTTTTTT. Protein sequence: CSVRIGEKLFF.